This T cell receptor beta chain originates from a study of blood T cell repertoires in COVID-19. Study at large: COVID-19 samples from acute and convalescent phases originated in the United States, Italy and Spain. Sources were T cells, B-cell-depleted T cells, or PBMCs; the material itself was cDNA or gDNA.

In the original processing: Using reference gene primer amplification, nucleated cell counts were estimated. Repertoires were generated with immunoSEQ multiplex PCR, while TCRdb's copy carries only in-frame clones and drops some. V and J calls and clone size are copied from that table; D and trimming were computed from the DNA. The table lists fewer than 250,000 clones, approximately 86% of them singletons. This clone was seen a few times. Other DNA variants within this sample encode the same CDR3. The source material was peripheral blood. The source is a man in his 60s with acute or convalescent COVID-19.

This CDR3 reads CSASGGQGLSYEQYF. DNA for the CDR3: TGCAGTGCTAGTGGGGGACAGGGGCTCTCCTACGAGCAGTACTTC. This chain uses TRBV20-1 with TRBJ2-7; 10 nucleotides agree with TRBD1. After removal of 3 bases from V and 0 bases from J, the junction contained 5 bases not matched to a gene. The CDR3 runs 15 residues. CDR1 and CDR2 from the germline V gene are DFQATT and SNEGSKA (reference sequence).